The clone carrying this T cell receptor beta chain was counted only a few times. Its target is not known. This sample was taken from a study of T cell responses to AZD1222 COVID-19 vaccine. Turning to the study itself: Second doses were pooled across both intervals (about 4 or about 12 weeks). Study-wide points: Spike-specific TCRs gained breadth and depth after people received two AZD1222 doses. Repertoires were sampled only after the peak T cell response. Researchers report vaccine-associated CD4 TCRs spanning spike, with dominance at 160-218 and 743-854.

The data were produced by immunoSEQ multiplex PCR, yet TCRdb's version contains in-frame clones alone and is incomplete. The profile covers 65,000 to 95,000 clones, with around 80% appearing a single time and about 20% taken by the ten largest. The ends were cut back, 5 bases at V and 3 bases at J, with 8 bases in the middle. CDR3 length equals 13 residues. From germline, CDR1 is LGHDT and CDR2 YNNKEL (reference sequence). The receptor comes from an adult in good health. This sequence joins TRBV3-1 (or the pseudogene TRBV3-2) and TRBJ1-3; possible D gene TRBD1, 5 bases. The sequenced sample was peripheral blood, obtained on day 0 of AZD1222 vaccination. The CDR3 loop is CASSGGVGNTIYF. CDR3 in DNA: TGTGCCAGCAGCGGGGGGGTTGGAAACACCATATATTTT.